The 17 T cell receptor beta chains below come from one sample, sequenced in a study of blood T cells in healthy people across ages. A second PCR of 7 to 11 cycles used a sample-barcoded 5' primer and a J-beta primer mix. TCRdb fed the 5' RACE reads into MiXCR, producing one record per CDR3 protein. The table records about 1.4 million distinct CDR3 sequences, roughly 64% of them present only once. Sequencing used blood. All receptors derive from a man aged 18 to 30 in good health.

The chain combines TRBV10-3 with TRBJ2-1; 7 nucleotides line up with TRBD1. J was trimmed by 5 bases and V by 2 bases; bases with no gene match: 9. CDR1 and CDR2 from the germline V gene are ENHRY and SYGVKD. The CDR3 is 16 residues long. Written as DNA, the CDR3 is TGTGCCATCAGTGAGCCGGGACAGCCCGGGGACAATGAGCAGTTCTTC. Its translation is CAISEPGQPGDNEQFF.

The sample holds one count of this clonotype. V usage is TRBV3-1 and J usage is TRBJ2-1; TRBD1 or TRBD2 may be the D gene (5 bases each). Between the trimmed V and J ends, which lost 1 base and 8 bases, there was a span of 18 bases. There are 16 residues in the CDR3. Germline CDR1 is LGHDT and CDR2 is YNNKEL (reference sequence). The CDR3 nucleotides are TGTGCCAGCAGCCAAGTCTTGGGGGTTCATAGGTATGAGCAGTTCTTC. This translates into CASSQVLGVHRYEQFF.

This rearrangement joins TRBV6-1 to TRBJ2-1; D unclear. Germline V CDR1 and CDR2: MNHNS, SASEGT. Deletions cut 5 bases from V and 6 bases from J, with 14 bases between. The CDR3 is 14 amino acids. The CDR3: CASSNFVSSNEQFF. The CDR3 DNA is TGTGCCAGCAGTAATTTCGTCAGCAGCAATGAGCAGTTCTTC.

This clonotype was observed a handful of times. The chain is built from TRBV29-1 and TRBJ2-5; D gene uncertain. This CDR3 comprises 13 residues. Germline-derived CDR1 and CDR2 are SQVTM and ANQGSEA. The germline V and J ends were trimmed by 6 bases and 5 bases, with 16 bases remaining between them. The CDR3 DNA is TGCAGCGTGGTAGGCACTTTGGCGGAGACCCAGTACTTC. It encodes CSVVGTLAETQYF.

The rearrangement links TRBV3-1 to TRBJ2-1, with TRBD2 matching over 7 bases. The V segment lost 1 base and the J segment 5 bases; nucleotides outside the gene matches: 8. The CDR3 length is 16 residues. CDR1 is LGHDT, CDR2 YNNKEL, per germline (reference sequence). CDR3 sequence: CASSQASAGPHNEQFF. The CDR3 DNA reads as TGTGCCAGCAGCCAAGCTTCAGCGGGGCCCCACAATGAGCAGTTCTTC.

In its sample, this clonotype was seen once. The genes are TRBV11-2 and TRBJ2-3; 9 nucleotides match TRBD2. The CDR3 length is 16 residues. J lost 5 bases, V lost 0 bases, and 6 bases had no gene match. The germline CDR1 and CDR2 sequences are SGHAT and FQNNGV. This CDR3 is CASSLEGGGARDTQYF. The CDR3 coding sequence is TGTGCCAGCAGCTTAGAAGGCGGGGGGGCCAGAGATACGCAGTATTTT.

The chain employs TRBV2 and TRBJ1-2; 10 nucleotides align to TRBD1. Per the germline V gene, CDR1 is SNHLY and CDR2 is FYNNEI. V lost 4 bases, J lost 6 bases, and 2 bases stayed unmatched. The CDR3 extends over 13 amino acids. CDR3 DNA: TGTGCCAGCAGTGGGGGGACAGGGGATGGCTACACCTTC. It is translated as CASSGGTGDGYTF.

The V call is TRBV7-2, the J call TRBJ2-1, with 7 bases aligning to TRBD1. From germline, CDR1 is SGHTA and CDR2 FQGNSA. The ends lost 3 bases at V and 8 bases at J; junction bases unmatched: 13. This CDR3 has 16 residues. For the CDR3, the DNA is TGTGCCAGCAGCTTCGGACAGGAGAAGAGGTACGATGAGCAGTTCTTC. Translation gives CASSFGQEKRYDEQFF.

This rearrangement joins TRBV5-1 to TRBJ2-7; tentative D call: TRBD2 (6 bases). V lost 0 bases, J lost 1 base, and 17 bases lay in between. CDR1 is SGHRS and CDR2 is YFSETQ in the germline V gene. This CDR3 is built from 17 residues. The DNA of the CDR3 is TGCGCCAGCAGCTTGGGACGGGCGGGGCAGTTATCCTACGAGCAGTACTTC. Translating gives CASSLGRAGQLSYEQYF. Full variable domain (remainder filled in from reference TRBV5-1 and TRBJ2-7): KAGVTQTPRYLIKTRGQQVTLSCSPISGHRSVSWYQQTPGQGLQFLFEYFSETQRNKGNFPGRFSGRQFSNSRSEMNVSTLELGDSALYLCASSLGRAGQLSYEQYFGPGTRLTVT.

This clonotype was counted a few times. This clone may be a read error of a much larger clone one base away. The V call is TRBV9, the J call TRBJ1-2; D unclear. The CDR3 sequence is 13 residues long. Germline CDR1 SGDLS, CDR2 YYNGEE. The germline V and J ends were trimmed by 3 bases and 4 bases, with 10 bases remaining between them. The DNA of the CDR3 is TGTGCCAGCAGCGGAGAATGGGGCTATGGCTACACCTTC. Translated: CASSGEWGYGYTF.

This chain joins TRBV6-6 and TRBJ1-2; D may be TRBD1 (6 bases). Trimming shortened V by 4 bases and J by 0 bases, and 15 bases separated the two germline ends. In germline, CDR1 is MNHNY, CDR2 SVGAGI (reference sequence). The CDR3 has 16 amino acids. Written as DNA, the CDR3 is TGTGCCAGCAGTTTACCCCTGACAGGATCTAACTATGGCTACACCTTC. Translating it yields CASSLPLTGSNYGYTF.

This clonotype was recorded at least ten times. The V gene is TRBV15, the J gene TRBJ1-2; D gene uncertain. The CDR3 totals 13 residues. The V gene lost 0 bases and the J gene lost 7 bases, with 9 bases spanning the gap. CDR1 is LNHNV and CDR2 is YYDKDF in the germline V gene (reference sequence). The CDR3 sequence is CATSRENRAGYTF. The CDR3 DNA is TGTGCCACCAGCAGAGAGAACCGGGCTGGCTACACCTTC.

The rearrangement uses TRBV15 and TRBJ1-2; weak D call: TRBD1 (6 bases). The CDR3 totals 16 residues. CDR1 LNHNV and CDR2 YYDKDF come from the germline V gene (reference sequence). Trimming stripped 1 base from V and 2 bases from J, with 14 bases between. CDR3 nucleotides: TGTGCCACCAGCAGAGCCACGACAGGTCGCAACTATGGCTACACCTTC. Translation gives CATSRATTGRNYGYTF.

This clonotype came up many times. The CDR3 bases are TGTGCCAGCAGCCAAGTGGAGGATACGCAGTATTTT. Its translation is CASSQVEDTQYF. The chain is built from TRBV4-2 and TRBJ2-3; D not resolved. Germline CDR1 and CDR2: LGHNA and YNFKEQ. The V end was cut by 1 base, the J end by 6 bases, with 5 bases between. CDR3 size: 12 residues.

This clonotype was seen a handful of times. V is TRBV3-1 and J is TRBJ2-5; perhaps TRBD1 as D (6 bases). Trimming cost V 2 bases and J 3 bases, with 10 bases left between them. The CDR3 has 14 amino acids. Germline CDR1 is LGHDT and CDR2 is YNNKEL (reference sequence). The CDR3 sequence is CASSQTAGEETQYF. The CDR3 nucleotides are TGTGCCAGCAGCCAAACCGCAGGGGAAGAGACCCAGTACTTC.

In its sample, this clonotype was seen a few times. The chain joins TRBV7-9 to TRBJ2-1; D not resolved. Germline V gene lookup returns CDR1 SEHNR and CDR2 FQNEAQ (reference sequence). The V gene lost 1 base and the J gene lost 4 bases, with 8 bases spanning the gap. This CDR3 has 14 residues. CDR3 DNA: TGTGCCAGCAGCTTAGTTGTGGGGTACAATGAGCAGTTCTTC. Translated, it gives CASSLVVGYNEQFF.

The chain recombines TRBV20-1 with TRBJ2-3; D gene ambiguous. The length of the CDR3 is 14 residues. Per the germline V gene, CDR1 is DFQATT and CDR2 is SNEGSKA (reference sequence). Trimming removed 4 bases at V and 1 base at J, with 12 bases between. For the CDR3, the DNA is TGCAGTGCTACGATCCGTGTCGGCACAGATACGCAGTATTTT. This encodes CSATIRVGTDTQYF.